This record concerns one T cell receptor beta chain sequence. The antigen is undetermined. Trimming removed 5 bases at V and 6 bases at J, with 14 bases between. Per the germline V gene, CDR1 is SGHTA and CDR2 is FQGTGA. This CDR3 contains 13 residues. The sample is drawn from a study of cytomegalovirus exposure and HLA in healthy donors. Findings of the study overall: V- and J-gene trimming of TCR beta was linked (in a later analysis) to a missense DCLRE1C variant. Later analysis showed TCR association rates varying by HLA locus, highest for DRB1 and lowest for HLA-C.

The PCR employed 60 Vbeta primers together with 13 Jbeta primers. Per the authors' pipeline: A later analysis tallied 87 million or so unique TCR beta chains, around 9.9 million of them shared. Libraries were prepared by immunoSEQ multiplex PCR; TCRdb keeps only in-frame clonotypes and omits some of them. The V and J calls and the clone size are those of that table, but D and trimming were determined from the DNA. The profile shows approximately 77,000 clones, approximately 70% of them singletons. The sample taken for sequencing was PBMCs. The V and J genes are TRBV7-3 and TRBJ2-7; D is unresolved. The source is a man between 60 and 75 years old in good health and CMV-seropositive. The CDR3 here is CASSPGGSTEQYF. The CDR3 nucleotides are TGTGCCAGCAGCCCAGGTGGGTCTACCGAGCAGTACTTC.